This T cell receptor beta chain was captured in a study of technical replicates of blood from several donors. The ends were cut back, 6 bases at V and 0 bases at J, with 11 bases in the middle. This CDR3 contains 15 residues. CDR1 is LNHDA and CDR2 is SQIVND in the germline V gene (reference sequence). The data were produced by immunoSEQ multiplex PCR, yet TCRdb's version contains in-frame clones alone and is incomplete. The sample has about 64,000 clones; 75% to 90% are singletons. The chain has TRBV19 and TRBJ1-4; possible D gene TRBD1, 5 bases. The origin of this receptor is a human donor in good health. Some clones in this sample may be carry-over from other donors' samples. The sequencing sample was made of PBMCs. The CDR3 region has the DNA TGTGCCAGTAGGGAACAGGCTGCAACTAATGAAAAACTGTTTTTT. The encoded protein is CASREQAATNEKLFF.